The clone carrying this TCR beta chain was counted a few times. Its antigen is not identified. Each CDR3 protein is one row after TCRdb ran MiXCR on the 5' RACE reads. There are about 76,000 distinct CDR3 sequences in the sample; about 11% occur only once, and about 4.8% lies in the top ten. The entry originates in a study of early T cells in non-severe SARS-CoV-2 infection. Overall study context: It was bulk RNA from unsorted whole blood that was sequenced, and the chains were unpaired. Study-level points and caveats: Clonotype matching in VDJdb favored anti-spike CD8 responses and did not capture private and CD4 specificities.

Germline lookup yields CDR1 LGHDT and CDR2 YNNKEL (reference sequence). This CDR3 has 11 amino acids. Trimming left V 0 bases short and J 9 bases short, with 3 bases between. V usage is TRBV3-1 and J usage is TRBJ2-1, with no clear D. The sequenced sample consisted of whole blood. The receptor was derived from an adult who was a healthcare worker with PCR-confirmed SARS-CoV-2 infection or an uninfected control (not recorded which). CDR3 region: CASSQETEQFF. The DNA for the CDR3 is TGTGCCAGCAGCCAAGAGACTGAGCAGTTCTTC.